This T cell receptor (beta chain) was profiled in a study of T-cell memory formation after mild COVID-19. Study-level background: Largely, the TCR clusters proved donor specific. Study observations and caveats: Some clones that responded were present in memory (sampled pre-infection), which suggests cross-reactive memory joined.

TCRdb analysed the 5' RACE reads with MiXCR anew, one entry per CDR3 protein. Among 190,000 or so distinct CDR3 sequences listed, about a fifth were seen once. The CDR3 sequence is 14 residues long. V lost 0 bases to trimming and J lost 5 bases, with 7 bases between them. Turning to this clonotype: Its antigen is undetermined.

This receptor was identified in an adult woman who had mild COVID-19 (a few samples of this study predate the infection). Cell type and time point are not known. Source material: PBMCs or a T cell subset sorted from them (not recorded which). V usage is TRBV12-3 or TRBV12-4 and J usage is TRBJ2-2; D remains ambiguous. The CDR3 DNA reads TGTGCCAGCAGTTTAGCAGATCGGACCGGGGAGCTGTTTTTT. As protein: CASSLADRTGELFF.